The 27 T cell receptor beta chains listed next were all sequenced from one sample in a study of blood T cells in healthy people across ages. Combining a sample-barcoded 5' primer with a J-beta primer mix, a second PCR ran for roughly 7 to 12 cycles. MiXCR, run by TCRdb on the 5' RACE reads, gives a single entry per CDR3 protein. The sample records about 670,000 distinct CDR3 sequences, over 40% being singletons. The material sequenced was blood. These receptors originate from a woman older than 75 in good health.

This clonotype was seen more than once but under ten times. The CDR3 reads CASSHGANVLTF. In DNA, the CDR3 is TGTGCCAGCAGCCATGGGGCCAACGTCCTGACTTTC. This chain connects TRBV7-8 to TRBJ2-6; unclear D gene. The V gene lost 5 bases and the J gene lost 3 bases, with 2 bases spanning the gap. There are 12 residues in the CDR3. Germline assignment: CDR1 SGHVS and CDR2 FQNEAQ.

The rearrangement uses TRBV7-2 and TRBJ2-1; maybe TRBD2 (5 bases). Trimming shortened V by 3 bases and J by 8 bases, and 11 bases separated the two germline ends. CDR1 is SGHTA and CDR2 is FQGNSA in the germline V gene. CDR3 size: 13 residues. Written as DNA, the CDR3 is TGTGCCAGCAGCTTTTCTCCGGGGTATGAGCAGTTCTTC. Amino acids: CASSFSPGYEQFF. Full variable domain (rest looked up from reference TRBV7-2 and TRBJ2-1): GAGVSQSPSNKVTEKGKDVELRCDPISGHTALYWYRQSLGQGLEFLIYFQGNSAPDKSGLPSDRFSAERTGGSVSTLTIQRTQQEDSAVYLCASSFSPGYEQFFGPGTRLTVL.

This clonotype was seen repeatedly, ten times or more. This chain uses TRBV27 with TRBJ2-7; D remains ambiguous. The V and J ends lost 4 bases and 5 bases respectively, with 18 bases between them. The CDR3 runs to 15 residues. Per the germline V gene, CDR1 is MNHEY and CDR2 is SMNVEV (reference sequence). The CDR3 coding sequence is TGTGCCAGCAGTTGGCAGAGCCCTGGCTACGACGAGCAGTACTTC. As protein: CASSWQSPGYDEQYF.

This clonotype has a handful of counts. This sequence may be a read error, since a much larger clone differs from it by one base. The rearrangement uses TRBV28 and TRBJ2-4; D may be TRBD1 or TRBD2 (5 bases each). Germline loops: CDR1 MDHEN, CDR2 SYDVKM. Trimming took off 5 bases at V and 13 bases at J, with 21 bases between the two ends. The CDR3 has 14 residues. The CDR3 sequence: CASSVSWVGDEQYF. As DNA, the CDR3 is TGTGCCAGCAGTGTATCTTGGGTGGGGGATGAGCAGTACTTC.

This clonotype occurred a few times. The chain uses TRBV20-1 and TRBJ2-1, with 8 bases matching TRBD1. V was pared by 4 bases and J by 8 bases, with 7 bases of the junction left unmatched. Germline CDR1 DFQATT, CDR2 SNEGSKA (reference sequence). CDR3 length: 13 amino acids. The CDR3: CSANRGVSDEQFF. The CDR3 bases are TGCAGTGCTAACAGGGGGGTGAGCGATGAGCAGTTCTTC.

This clonotype occurred many times. The rearrangement joins TRBV6-6 to TRBJ1-3, with D maybe TRBD1 (5 bases). Trimming left V 5 bases short and J 1 base short, with 15 bases between. Germline loops: CDR1 MNHNY, CDR2 SVGAGI (reference sequence). This CDR3 has 16 amino acids. For the CDR3, the DNA is TGTGCCAGCAGTGACCCAGGAGGGGAGTCTGGAAACACCATATATTTT. This encodes CASSDPGGESGNTIYF.

Points on this clonotype: A much larger clone lies a single base off, so this may be a read error. The chain employs TRBV20-1 and TRBJ2-1; D tentatively reads TRBD1 or TRBD2 (5 bases each). The CDR3 consists of 15 residues. V was trimmed by 6 bases and J by 12 bases, leaving 27 bases between them. The germline CDR1 and CDR2 sequences are DFQATT and SNEGSKA (reference sequence). CDR3 nucleotide sequence: TGCAGTGCCCCCTCTTTCGGGGCACTTCAGGATGGGCAGTTCTTC. This codes for CSAPSFGALQDGQFF.

With respect to this clonotype: Since a much larger clone is just one base distant, this may be a read error. The V gene is TRBV5-1, the J gene TRBJ2-5; 12 bases match TRBD2. J lost 5 bases, V lost 4 bases, and 9 bases had no gene match. Germline-derived CDR1 and CDR2 are SGHRS and YFSETQ. This CDR3 is built from 16 residues. The CDR3 bases are TGCGCCAGCAGCAGATCGAGACTAGCGGGGGTGGAGACCCAGTACTTC. Residues: CASSRSRLAGVETQYF.

Comment on this clonotype: With a much larger clone just one base away, this may be a read error. The chain has TRBV7-2 and TRBJ2-5; D unclear. The ends were cut back, 0 bases at V and 11 bases at J, with 22 bases in the middle. This CDR3 has 16 residues. In germline, CDR1 is SGHTA, CDR2 FQGNSA. As DNA, the CDR3 is TGTGCCAGCAGCTTAGCGGCCCCCTTACCCTACAATGAGCAGTACTTC. It is translated as CASSLAAPLPYNEQYF.

This clonotype appeared many times. The chain uses TRBV3-1 and TRBJ1-2; D is perhaps TRBD1 (5 bases). The ends were cut back, 0 bases at V and 0 bases at J, with 11 bases in the middle. This CDR3 has 16 amino acids. Germline-derived CDR1 and CDR2 are LGHDT and YNNKEL (reference sequence). The CDR3 region is CASSQEGGTTNYGYTF. In DNA form, the CDR3 reads TGTGCCAGCAGCCAAGAGGGGGGGACCACTAACTATGGCTACACCTTC.

This clonotype was seen at least ten times. The junction differs from germline at one of its ends, possibly a read error. The chain carries TRBV20-1 and TRBJ2-3, with D perhaps matching TRBD1 (6 bases). The V gene's germline CDR1 is DFQATT and CDR2 SNEGSKA (reference sequence). The CDR3 spans 13 residues. This CDR3 is CSARDTSTDTQYF. Written as DNA, the CDR3 is TGCAGCGCTAGGGACACTAGCACAGATACGCAGTATTTT.

A few counts support this clonotype. The chain recombines TRBV11-1 with TRBJ2-5; D gene uncertain. Trimming cost V 6 bases and J 11 bases, with 16 bases left between them. The CDR3 spans 12 residues. Per germline, CDR1 SGHAT and CDR2 FQDESV (reference sequence). The CDR3 nucleotides read TGTGCCAGCAGTCCATTCCACAATGAGCAGTACTTC. This sequence encodes CASSPFHNEQYF.

The chain employs TRBV10-3 and TRBJ1-6; D perhaps matches TRBD1 (6 bases). Trimming removed 0 bases at V and 7 bases at J, with 13 bases between. This CDR3 contains 16 residues. Germline CDR1 reads ENHRY; CDR2 reads SYGVKD. The CDR3 nucleotides read TGTGCCATCAGTGAGTCGAGGACAGTTCCGAATTCACCCCTCCACTTT. It translates to CAISESRTVPNSPLHF.

A single count supports this clonotype. V gene TRBV12-3 or TRBV12-4 combines with J gene TRBJ2-7; possibly TRBD2 for D (5 bases). V dropped 1 base and J dropped 1 base, with 11 bases sitting between them. This CDR3 is built from 15 residues. The CDR3 is CASSLERGRSYEQYF. CDR3 nucleotide sequence: TGTGCCAGCAGTTTAGAGAGAGGGAGATCCTACGAGCAGTACTTC.

This clonotype was seen a few times. The CDR3 loop is CASSLVPAIRGPETQYF. The CDR3 nucleotides read TGTGCCAGCAGTTTAGTGCCGGCTATACGGGGTCCAGAGACCCAGTACTTC. The V and J genes are TRBV12-3 or TRBV12-4 and TRBJ2-5; a weak D match, TRBD2 (5 bases). The CDR3 consists of 17 residues. Trimming took 1 base from V and 4 from J, leaving 19 bases between them.

This clonotype was recorded at least ten times. V gene TRBV12-3 or TRBV12-4 combines with J gene TRBJ2-3; D not certain. V was clipped by 6 bases and J by 7 bases, with 14 bases between them. The CDR3 consists of 13 residues. This chain's CDR3 is CASRPPGAYTQYF. CDR3 DNA: TGTGCCAGCAGGCCCCCCGGCGCGTATACGCAGTATTTT.

The chain joins TRBV29-1 to TRBJ2-1, with D perhaps TRBD1 (5 bases). Trimming cost V 3 bases and J 6 bases, with 9 bases left between them. The length of the CDR3 is 12 residues. Germline V gives CDR1 SQVTM, CDR2 ANQGSEA. The CDR3 region has the DNA TGCAGCGTTGAGCCAGGGCCCAATGAGCAGTTCTTC. It encodes CSVEPGPNEQFF.

The chain uses TRBV9 and TRBJ2-2, with 7 bases that match TRBD1. The CDR3 has 15 residues. V shed 3 bases, J shed 2 bases, and the junction held 4 bases outside the gene matches. CDR1 and CDR2 (germline): SGDLS, YYNGEE. The CDR3 bases are TGTGCCAGCAGCGATGACAGGGTTAACACCGGGGAGCTGTTTTTT. Amino acids: CASSDDRVNTGELFF.

As concerns this clonotype: A much larger clonotype is one base distant, so this may be a read error. The chain couples TRBV29-1 to TRBJ2-7; no firm D call. This CDR3 has 12 amino acids. The V gene's germline CDR1 is SQVTM and CDR2 ANQGSEA. Trimming pared 6 bases from V and 7 bases from J, leaving 16 bases between. The CDR3 is CSVGPDNNEQYF. In nucleotides, the CDR3 is TGCAGCGTGGGCCCAGACAACAATGAGCAGTACTTC.

Of note for this clonotype: One end of the junction fails to match germline, which may point to a read error. This sequence joins TRBV20-1 and TRBJ2-3; D is ambiguous. This CDR3 has 13 residues. CDR1 is DFQATT and CDR2 is SNEGSKA in the germline V gene (reference sequence). CDR3: CSARESSTDPQYF. The CDR3 nucleotides read TGCAGTGCTAGAGAGAGCTCAACAGATCCGCAGTATTTT.

This clonotype appeared many times. V gene TRBV12-3 or TRBV12-4 combines with J gene TRBJ2-1; D is undetermined. The length of the CDR3 is 11 residues. Trimming stripped 8 bases from V and 6 bases from J, with 8 bases between. The CDR3 spells CASGLANEQFF. The CDR3 DNA follows: TGTGCCAGCGGCTTGGCCAATGAGCAGTTCTTC.

This chain uses TRBV18 with TRBJ1-5; tentative D call: TRBD1 (6 bases). The germline gives CDR1 KGHSH, CDR2 LQKENI. The CDR3 runs to 14 residues. Trimming removed 2 bases at V and 7 bases at J, with 12 bases between. This CDR3 is CASSPATGLQPQHF. CDR3 coding DNA: TGTGCCAGCTCACCAGCCACAGGGCTCCAGCCCCAGCATTTT.

The chain has TRBV30 and TRBJ1-2; 7 nucleotides agree with TRBD1. Germline lookup yields CDR1 GTSNPN and CDR2 SVGIG (reference sequence). The CDR3 consists of 13 residues. With 2 bases clipped from V and 1 base from J, the junction kept 1 base outside the gene matches. For the CDR3, the DNA is TGTGCCTGGAGTCGGGACAGTAACTATGGCTACACCTTC. Protein sequence: CAWSRDSNYGYTF.

In this sample, this clonotype turned up a few times. The genes are TRBV5-5 and TRBJ1-2; no firm D call. Germline CDR1 SGHKS, CDR2 YYEKEE (reference sequence). The ends were cut back, 4 bases at V and 7 bases at J, with 17 bases in the middle. The CDR3 length is 14 residues. The chain's CDR3 is CASSPWTVSGGYTF. The CDR3 bases are TGTGCCAGCAGCCCATGGACGGTTTCGGGTGGCTACACCTTC.

This clonotype was seen a handful of times. The chain employs TRBV7-2 and TRBJ2-7; TRBD1 aligns across 9 bases. The last part of the DNA fits TRBJ2-5 better; the J call may be wrong. This CDR3 is built from 13 residues. In germline, CDR1 is SGHTA, CDR2 FQGNSA. CDR3 nucleotide sequence: TGTGCCAGCAGCCCGGACAGGGGAGAGACCCAGTACTTC. This codes for CASSPDRGETQYF.

The chain recombines TRBV12-3 or TRBV12-4 with TRBJ2-7, with D unresolved. Trimming pared 0 bases from V and 2 bases from J, leaving 8 bases between. The CDR3 runs to 14 residues. CDR3: CASSLAQAPYEQYF. In DNA form, the CDR3 reads TGTGCCAGCAGTTTAGCGCAGGCCCCCTACGAGCAGTACTTC.

CDR3 region: CSAPGPSNEQYF. CDR3 in DNA: TGCAGTGCTCCAGGACCTTCCAACGAGCAGTACTTC. This chain connects TRBV20-1 to TRBJ2-7, with D hard to call. V was clipped by 5 bases and J by 5 bases, with 13 bases between them. The CDR3 loop spans 12 amino acids. Germline-derived CDR1 and CDR2 are DFQATT and SNEGSKA (reference sequence).